This TCR beta chain is drawn from a study of cytomegalovirus exposure and HLA in healthy donors. Study as a whole: Earlier results showed 117 million unique TCR beta sequences derived from approximately 180 million T cells. The study, taken as a whole, reports: There were some public TCRs occurring in many donors, but most TCR sequences were rare.

PCR used 60 Vbeta primers and 13 Jbeta primers. Sequenced by immunoSEQ multiplex PCR; TCRdb stores in-frame clones only, minus some. The sample has some 140,000 clones, about 80% seen once. A remark on this clone: The antigen is not known.

With 6 bases clipped from V and 7 bases from J, the junction kept 8 bases outside the gene matches. This CDR3 is built from 15 residues. Germline CDR1 reads SNHLY; CDR2 reads FYNNEI. The sequence was obtained from a man between 25 and 39 years old in good health and CMV-seronegative. The J gene is TRBJ2-2, the V gene TRBV2, with TRBD1 matching over 10 bases. Source material: PBMCs. The DNA for the CDR3 is TGTGCCAGCAGGGGCGGACAGGGGGATAGCGGGGAGCTGTTTTTT. This codes for CASRGGQGDSGELFF.